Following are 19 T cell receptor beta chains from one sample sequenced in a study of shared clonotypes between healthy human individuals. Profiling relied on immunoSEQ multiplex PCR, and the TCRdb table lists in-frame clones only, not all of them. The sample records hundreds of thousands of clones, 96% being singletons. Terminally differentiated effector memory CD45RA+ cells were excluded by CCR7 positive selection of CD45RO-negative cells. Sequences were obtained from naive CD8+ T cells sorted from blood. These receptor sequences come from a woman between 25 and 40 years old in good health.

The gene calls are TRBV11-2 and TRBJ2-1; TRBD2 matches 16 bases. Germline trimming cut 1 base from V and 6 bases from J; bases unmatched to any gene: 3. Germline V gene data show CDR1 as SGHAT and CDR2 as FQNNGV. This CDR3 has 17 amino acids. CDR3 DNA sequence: TGTGCCAGCAGCTTAGGAGGGACTAGCGGGAGGGGCAATGAGCAGTTCTTC. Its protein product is CASSLGGTSGRGNEQFF.

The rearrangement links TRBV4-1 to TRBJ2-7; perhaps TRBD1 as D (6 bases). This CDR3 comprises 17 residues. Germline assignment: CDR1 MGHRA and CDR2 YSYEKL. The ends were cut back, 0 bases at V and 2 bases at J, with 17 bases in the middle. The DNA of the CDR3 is TGCGCCAGCAGCCAAGAAGGGAACAGGGTCCCGACCTACGAGCAGTACTTC. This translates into CASSQEGNRVPTYEQYF.

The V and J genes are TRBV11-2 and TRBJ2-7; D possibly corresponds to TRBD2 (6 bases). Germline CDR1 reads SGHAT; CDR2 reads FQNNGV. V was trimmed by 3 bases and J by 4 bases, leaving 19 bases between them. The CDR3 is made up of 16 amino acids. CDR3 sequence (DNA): TGTGCCAGCAGCTTGGCCCCGGGACTCCACACATACGAGCAGTACTTC. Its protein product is CASSLAPGLHTYEQYF.

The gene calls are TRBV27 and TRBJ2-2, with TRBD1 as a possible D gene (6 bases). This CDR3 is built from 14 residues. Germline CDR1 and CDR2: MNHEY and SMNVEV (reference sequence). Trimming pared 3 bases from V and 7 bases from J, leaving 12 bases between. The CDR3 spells CASSLGANLGELFF. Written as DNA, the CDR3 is TGTGCCAGCAGTTTGGGGGCCAACCTCGGGGAGCTGTTTTTT.

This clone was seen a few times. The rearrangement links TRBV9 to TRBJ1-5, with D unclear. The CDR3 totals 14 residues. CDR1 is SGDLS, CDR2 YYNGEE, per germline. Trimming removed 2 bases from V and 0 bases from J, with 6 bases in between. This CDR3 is CASSVGFSNQPQHF. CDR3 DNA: TGTGCCAGCAGCGTGGGCTTTAGCAATCAGCCCCAGCATTTT.

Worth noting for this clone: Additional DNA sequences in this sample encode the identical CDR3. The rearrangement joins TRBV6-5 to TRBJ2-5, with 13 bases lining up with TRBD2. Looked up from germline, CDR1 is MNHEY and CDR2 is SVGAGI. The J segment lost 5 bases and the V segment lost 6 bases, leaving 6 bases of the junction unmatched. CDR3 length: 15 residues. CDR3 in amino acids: CASSPWTSGSETQYF. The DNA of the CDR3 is TGTGCCAGCAGCCCGTGGACTAGCGGGAGTGAGACCCAGTACTTC.

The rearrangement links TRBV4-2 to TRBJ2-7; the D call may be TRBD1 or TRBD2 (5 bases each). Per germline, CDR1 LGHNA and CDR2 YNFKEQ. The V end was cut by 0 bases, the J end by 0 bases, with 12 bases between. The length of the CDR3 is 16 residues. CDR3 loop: CASSQEAGASSYEQYF. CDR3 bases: TGTGCCAGCAGCCAAGAGGCCGGGGCGAGCTCCTACGAGCAGTACTTC.

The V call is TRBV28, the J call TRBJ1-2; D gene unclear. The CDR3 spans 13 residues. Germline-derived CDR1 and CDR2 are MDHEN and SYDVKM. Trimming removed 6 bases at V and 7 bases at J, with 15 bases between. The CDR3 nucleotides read TGTGCCAGCAGGCCCCTTCGGGTTGGTGGCTACACCTTC. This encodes CASRPLRVGGYTF.

The CDR3 DNA reads as TGTGCCAGCAGTTGGACTCAGGCCAATGAGCAGTTCTTC. This codes for CASSWTQANEQFF. V and J are TRBV6-6 and TRBJ2-1, with D possibly being TRBD2 (5 bases). Germline values: CDR1 MNHNY, CDR2 SVGAGI (reference sequence). V dropped 4 bases and J dropped 6 bases, with 10 bases sitting between them. The CDR3 spans 13 residues.

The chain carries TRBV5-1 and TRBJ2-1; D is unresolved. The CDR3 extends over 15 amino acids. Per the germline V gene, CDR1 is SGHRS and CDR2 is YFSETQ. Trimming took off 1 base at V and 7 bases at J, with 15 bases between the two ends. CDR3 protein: CASSLPLDRANEQFF. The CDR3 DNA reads TGCGCCAGCAGCTTGCCGTTGGACCGAGCGAATGAGCAGTTCTTC.

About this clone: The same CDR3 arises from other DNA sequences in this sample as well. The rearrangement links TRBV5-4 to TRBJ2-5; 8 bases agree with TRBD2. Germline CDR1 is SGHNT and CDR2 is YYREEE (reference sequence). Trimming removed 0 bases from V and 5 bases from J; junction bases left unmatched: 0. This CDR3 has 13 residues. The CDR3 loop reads CASSLEREETQYF. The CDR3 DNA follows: TGTGCCAGCAGCTTGGAGCGGGAGGAGACCCAGTACTTC.

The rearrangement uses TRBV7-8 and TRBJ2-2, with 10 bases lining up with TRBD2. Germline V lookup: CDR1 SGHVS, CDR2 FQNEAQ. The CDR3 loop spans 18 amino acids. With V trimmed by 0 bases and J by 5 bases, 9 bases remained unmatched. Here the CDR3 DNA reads TGTGCCAGCAGCTTAGCGTTGGCTAGCGGGAGATCTACCGGGGAGCTGTTTTTT. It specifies CASSLALASGRSTGELFF.

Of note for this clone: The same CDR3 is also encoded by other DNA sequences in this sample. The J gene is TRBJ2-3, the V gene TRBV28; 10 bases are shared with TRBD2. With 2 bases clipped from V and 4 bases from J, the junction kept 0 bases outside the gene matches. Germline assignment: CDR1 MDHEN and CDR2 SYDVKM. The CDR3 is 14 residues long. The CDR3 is CASSLLAGADTQYF. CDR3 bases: TGTGCCAGCAGTTTACTAGCGGGGGCAGATACGCAGTATTTT.

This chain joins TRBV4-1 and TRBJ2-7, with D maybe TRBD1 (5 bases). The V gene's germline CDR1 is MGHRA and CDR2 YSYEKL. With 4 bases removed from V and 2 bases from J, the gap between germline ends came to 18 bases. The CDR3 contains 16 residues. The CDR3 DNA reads TGCGCCAGCAGCCTATCCACATTCGCGACAGCCTACGAGCAGTACTTC. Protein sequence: CASSLSTFATAYEQYF.

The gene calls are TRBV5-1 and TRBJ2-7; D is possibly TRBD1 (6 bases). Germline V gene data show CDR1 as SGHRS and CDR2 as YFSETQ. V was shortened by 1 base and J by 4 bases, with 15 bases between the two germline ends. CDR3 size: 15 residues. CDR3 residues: CASSLSGTPLYEQYF. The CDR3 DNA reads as TGCGCCAGCAGCTTGTCAGGGACACCCTTGTACGAGCAGTACTTC. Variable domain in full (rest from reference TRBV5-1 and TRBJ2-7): KAGVTQTPRYLIKTRGQQVTLSCSPISGHRSVSWYQQTPGQGLQFLFEYFSETQRNKGNFPGRFSGRQFSNSRSEMNVSTLELGDSALYLCASSLSGTPLYEQYFGPGTRLTVT.

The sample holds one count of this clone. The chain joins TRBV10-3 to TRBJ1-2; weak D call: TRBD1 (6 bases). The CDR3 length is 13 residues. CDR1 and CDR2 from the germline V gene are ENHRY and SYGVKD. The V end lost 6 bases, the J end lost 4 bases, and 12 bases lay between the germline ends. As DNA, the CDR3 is TGTGCCATCAGAGACCAGGGGAGCTATGGCTACACCTTC. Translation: CAIRDQGSYGYTF.

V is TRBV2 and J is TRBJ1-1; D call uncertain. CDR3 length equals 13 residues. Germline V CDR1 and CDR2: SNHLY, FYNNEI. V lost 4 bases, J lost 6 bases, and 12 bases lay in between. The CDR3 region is CASSGFPGPEAFF. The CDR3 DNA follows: TGTGCCAGCAGTGGATTTCCTGGACCTGAAGCTTTCTTT.

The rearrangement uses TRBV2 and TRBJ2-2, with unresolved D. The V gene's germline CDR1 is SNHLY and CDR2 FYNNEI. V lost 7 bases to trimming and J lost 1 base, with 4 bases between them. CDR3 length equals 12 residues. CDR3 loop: CASILNTGELFF. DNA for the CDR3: TGTGCCAGCATCCTGAACACCGGGGAGCTGTTTTTT.

The CDR3 is CASSATGFSYNEQFF. CDR3 nucleotides: TGTGCCAGCTCAGCCACAGGTTTTTCCTACAATGAGCAGTTCTTC. This sequence joins TRBV19 and TRBJ2-1, with D possibly matching TRBD1 (5 bases). This CDR3 is 15 amino acids long. CDR1 and CDR2 (germline): LNHDA, SQIVND (reference sequence). Trimming removed 9 bases from V and 1 base from J, with 16 bases in between.